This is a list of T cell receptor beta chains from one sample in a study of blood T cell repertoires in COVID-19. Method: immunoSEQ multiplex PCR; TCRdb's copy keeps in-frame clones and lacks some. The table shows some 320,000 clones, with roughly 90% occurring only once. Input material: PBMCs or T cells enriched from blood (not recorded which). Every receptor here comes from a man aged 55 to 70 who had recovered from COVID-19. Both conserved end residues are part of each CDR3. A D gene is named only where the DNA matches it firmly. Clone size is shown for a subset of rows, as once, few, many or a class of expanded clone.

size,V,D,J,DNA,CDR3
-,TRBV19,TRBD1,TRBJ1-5,TGTGCCAGTAGTATGACAGGGCGCCATCAGCCCCAGCATTTT,CASSMTGRHQPQHF
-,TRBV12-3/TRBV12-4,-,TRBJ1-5,TGTGCCAGCAGTTTGCAAGGGGTGAGGCCCCAGCATTTT,CASSLQGVRPQHF
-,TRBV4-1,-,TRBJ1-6,TGCGCCAGCAGCCAAGTACTCCAGGGATCCCGTACACCCCTCCACTTT,CASSQVLQGSRTPLHF
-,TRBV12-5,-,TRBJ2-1,TGTGCTAGTGGGGGCGATGAGCAGTTCTTC,CASGGDEQFF
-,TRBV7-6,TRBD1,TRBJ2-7,TGTGCCAGCAGTGCGAGGCGGGACAGGTTATCCTACGAGCAGTACTTC,CASSARRDRLSYEQYF
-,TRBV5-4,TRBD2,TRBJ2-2,TGTGCCAGCAGGCCGGGGACTAACCAGAGGGGGGAGCTGTTTTTT,CASRPGTNQRGELFF
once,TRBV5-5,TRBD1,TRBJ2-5,TGTGCCAGCAGCTCTCGGGACAGGGGGCGTCGGGAGACCCAGTACTTC,CASSSRDRGRRETQYF
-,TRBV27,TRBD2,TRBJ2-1,TGTGCCAGCACTAGCGGGGGGATGGAGCAGTTCTTC,CASTSGGMEQFF
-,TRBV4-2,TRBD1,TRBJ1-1,TGTGCCAGCAGCCGCCTACCAGGGGGAACCACTGAAGCTTTCTTT,CASSRLPGGTTEAFF
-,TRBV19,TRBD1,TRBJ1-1,TGTGCCAGCCGGGACAGGGGGGAAGCTTTCTTT,CASRDRGEAFF
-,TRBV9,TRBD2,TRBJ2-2,TGTGCCAGCAGCGTACGGGCTAGCGGGAACACCGGGGAGCTGTTTTTT,CASSVRASGNTGELFF
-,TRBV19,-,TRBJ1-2,TGTGCCAGTAGTATACCAACAAGGACAGACCAAGTAGGCTACACCTTC,CASSIPTRTDQVGYTF
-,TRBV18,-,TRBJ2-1,TGTGCCAGCTCACCTACCGGGACAAGAATGCGCAATGAGCAGTTCTTC,CASSPTGTRMRNEQFF
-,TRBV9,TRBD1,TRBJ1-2,TGTGCCAGCAGCGTATCGGGACAGGGGGATGGCTACACCTTC,CASSVSGQGDGYTF
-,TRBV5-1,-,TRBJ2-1,TGCGCCAGCACCACCGGGGGGCAGCCCAATGAGCAGTTCTTC,CASTTGGQPNEQFF
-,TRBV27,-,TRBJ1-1,TGTGCCAGCAGTATGACCCCGGGGGGCACTGAAGCTTTCTTT,CASSMTPGGTEAFF
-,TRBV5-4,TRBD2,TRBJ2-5,TGTGCCAGCAGCTGGACTAGCGAGACCCAGTACTTC,CASSWTSETQYF
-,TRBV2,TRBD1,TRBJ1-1,TGTGCCAGCAGTGGGGGTGTTCGGGACAGGGGTTATTCCATGAACACTGAAGCTTTCTTT,CASSGGVRDRGYSMNTEAFF
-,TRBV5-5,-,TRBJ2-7,TGTGCCAGCAGCTTGACTAGCTCCTACGAGCAGTACTTC,CASSLTSSYEQYF
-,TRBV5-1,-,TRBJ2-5,TGCGCCAGCAGCTTGCCTAGCGACCAAGAGACCCAGTACTTC,CASSLPSDQETQYF
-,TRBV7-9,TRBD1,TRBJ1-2,TGTGCCAGCAGCTTGTCCAGGGGGGATGGCTACACCTTC,CASSLSRGDGYTF
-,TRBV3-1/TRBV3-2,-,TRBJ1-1,TGTGCCAGCAGCCAAGATATTCGACACTTGAACACTGAAGCTTTCTTT,CASSQDIRHLNTEAFF
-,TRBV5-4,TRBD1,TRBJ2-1,TGTGCCAGCAGCACTAGACAGGGGCGTAGGTTGAATGAGCAGTTCTTC,CASSTRQGRRLNEQFF
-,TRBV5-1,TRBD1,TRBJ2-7,TGCGCCAGCAGCTTGTCTCCCCAGGGGGCCACCTACGAGCAGTACTTC,CASSLSPQGATYEQYF
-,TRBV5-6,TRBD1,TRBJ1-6,TGTGCCAGCAGCTTGGAGGGACAGCATAATTCACCCCTCCACTTT,CASSLEGQHNSPLHF
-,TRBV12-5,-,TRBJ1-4,TGTGCTAGTGGTTTGCTTGAGGAACTGTTTTTT,CASGLLEELFF
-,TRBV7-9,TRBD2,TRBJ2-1,TGTGCCAGCAGCTATCCTAGCGGGACCGACAATGAGCAGTTCTTC,CASSYPSGTDNEQFF
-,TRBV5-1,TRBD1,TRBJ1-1,TGCGCCAGCAGCTTTGGCGCAGGGGGCTACTTTGAAGCTTTCTTT,CASSFGAGGYFEAFF
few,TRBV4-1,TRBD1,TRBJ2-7,TGCGCCAGCAGCCAACCCGGGACAGGGGTCTACGAGCAGTACTTC,CASSQPGTGVYEQYF
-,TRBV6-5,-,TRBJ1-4,TGTGCCAGCAGCCTCAGTGCAACTAATGAAAAACTGTTTTTT,CASSLSATNEKLFF